The 17 T cell receptor beta chains reported below all come from one sample, sequenced in a study of early T cells in non-severe SARS-CoV-2 infection. Via MiXCR, TCRdb re-called the 5' RACE reads, giving one row per CDR3 protein. In the table there are around 30,000 distinct CDR3 sequences, roughly 6% of which are singletons. Sequencing was performed on whole blood. The receptor source for this set is an adult who was a healthcare worker with PCR-confirmed SARS-CoV-2 infection or an uninfected control (not recorded which).

A few counts support this clonotype. The chain is built from TRBV7-6 and TRBJ2-7; 11 bases map to TRBD1. This CDR3 contains 17 residues. V dropped 2 bases and J dropped 4; count of bases not matched to a gene: 10. Germline-derived CDR1 and CDR2 are SGHVS and FNYEAQ. CDR3 amino acids: CASSLRSAGQGAYEQYF. DNA of the CDR3: TGTGCCAGCAGCTTACGGTCCGCCGGACAGGGGGCATACGAGCAGTACTTC.

This chain connects TRBV7-2 to TRBJ1-2; D is possibly TRBD1 (6 bases). CDR3 length: 15 residues. V lost 5 bases, J lost 0 bases, and 13 bases lay in between. Germline lookup yields CDR1 SGHTA and CDR2 FQGNSA. The CDR3 DNA sequence: TGTGCCAGCAGCCAGGGGCCGGAAGCTAACTATGGCTACACCTTC. It codes for CASSQGPEANYGYTF.

The chain has TRBV3-1 and TRBJ1-3; tentative D call: TRBD1 (5 bases). The germline V and J ends were trimmed by 4 bases and 2 bases, with 15 bases remaining between them. In germline, CDR1 is LGHDT, CDR2 YNNKEL (reference sequence). There are 16 residues in the CDR3. The CDR3 DNA reads as TGTGCCAGCAGCCGTCTGAAGCAGGGCCCTGGAAACACCATATATTTT. Residues: CASSRLKQGPGNTIYF.

This clonotype has more than one count but fewer than ten. The chain uses TRBV12-5 and TRBJ2-5; the match to TRBD1 covers 7 bases. The CDR3 runs to 13 residues. Germline V CDR1 and CDR2: LGHNT, FRNRAP. Trimming removed 6 bases from V and 3 bases from J; junction bases left unmatched: 4. CDR3 sequence: CASGSDREETQYF. CDR3 DNA sequence: TGTGCTAGTGGATCCGACAGGGAAGAGACCCAGTACTTC. Using reference TRBV12-5 and TRBJ2-5 for the parts outside the CDR3, the full variable domain is DARVTQTPRHKVTEMGQEVTMRCQPILGHNTVFWYRQTMMQGLELLAYFRNRAPLDDSGMPKDRFSAEMPDATLATLKIQPSEPRDSAVYFCASGSDREETQYFGPGTRLLVL.

This clonotype was seen ten or more times. The gene calls are TRBV30 and TRBJ1-5; D gene uncertain. The CDR3 runs 12 residues. With 0 bases removed from V and 4 bases from J, the gap between germline ends came to 4 bases. Germline V gene data show CDR1 as GTSNPN and CDR2 as SVGIG (reference sequence). CDR3 sequence: CAWSVQNQPQHF. In DNA, the CDR3 is TGTGCCTGGAGTGTCCAAAATCAGCCCCAGCATTTT.

Many counts were recorded for this clonotype. V is TRBV4-3 and J is TRBJ2-7; tentative D call: TRBD2 (5 bases). This CDR3 spans 14 amino acids. The germline V and J ends were trimmed by 4 bases and 0 bases, with 10 bases remaining between them. The germline CDR1 and CDR2 sequences are LGHNA and YSLEER. The DNA of the CDR3 is TGCGCCAGCAGCCCATCGGGAAGCTCCTACGAGCAGTACTTC. This sequence encodes CASSPSGSSYEQYF.

This clonotype was recorded a few times. The chain has TRBV20-1 and TRBJ2-7, with TRBD1 matching 10 bases. V gave up 3 bases and J gave up 6 bases; unmatched junction bases: 5. The CDR3 sequence is 13 residues long. Germline V CDR1 and CDR2: DFQATT, SNEGSKA (reference sequence). This CDR3 is CSASDRGRPEQYF. The CDR3 DNA is TGCAGTGCTAGCGACAGGGGGCGACCCGAGCAGTACTTC.

This clonotype occurred many times. V is TRBV12-3 or TRBV12-4 and J is TRBJ1-1; the D gene is possibly TRBD1 (6 bases). This CDR3 spans 15 amino acids. The ends were cut back, 7 bases at V and 2 bases at J, with 17 bases in the middle. The CDR3 nucleotides are TGTGCCAGCAACTCGTACGGGGGCAGTAACACTGAAGCTTTCTTT. Translating gives CASNSYGGSNTEAFF.

This clonotype has a handful of counts. The chain combines TRBV3-1 with TRBJ1-1; D gene ambiguous. CDR3 size: 14 residues. The ends were cut back, 0 bases at V and 2 bases at J, with 7 bases in the middle. In germline, CDR1 is LGHDT, CDR2 YNNKEL (reference sequence). CDR3: CASSQDVRNTEAFF. CDR3 in DNA: TGTGCCAGCAGCCAAGATGTAAGAAACACTGAAGCTTTCTTT. The whole variable domain, remainder taken from reference TRBV3-1 and TRBJ1-1, is DTAVSQTPKYLVTQMGNDKSIKCEQNLGHDTMYWYKQDSKKFLKIMFSYNNKELIINETVPNRFSPKSPDKAHLNLHINSLELGDSAVYFCASSQDVRNTEAFFGQGTRLTVV.

This clonotype was counted at least ten times. This chain joins TRBV18 and TRBJ1-1; D unclear. The germline V and J ends were trimmed by 3 bases and 8 bases, with 4 bases remaining between them. The CDR3 runs 10 residues. Germline V gene lookup returns CDR1 KGHSH and CDR2 LQKENI. The DNA for the CDR3 is TGTGCCAGCTCACCCCAAGAAGCTTTCTTT. Its protein product is CASSPQEAFF.

The sample holds a few counts of this clonotype. V usage is TRBV11-2 and J usage is TRBJ2-1, with 11 bases fitting TRBD2. The CDR3 is 19 amino acids. Germline V lookup: CDR1 SGHAT, CDR2 FQNNGV. V shed 2 bases, J shed 0 bases, and the junction held 9 bases outside the gene matches. The CDR3: CASSLRLAGIQSSYNEQFF. The CDR3 region has the DNA TGTGCCAGCAGCTTACGACTAGCGGGGATCCAAAGCTCCTACAATGAGCAGTTCTTC.

This clonotype appeared many times. V and J are TRBV7-8 and TRBJ1-1; D possibly corresponds to TRBD1 (6 bases). The CDR3 loop spans 14 amino acids. Deletions cut 1 base from V and 0 bases from J, with 6 bases between. Per the germline V gene, CDR1 is SGHVS and CDR2 is FQNEAQ. The CDR3 nucleotides read TGTGCCAGCAGCTTAGACAGGGTGAACACTGAAGCTTTCTTT. This gives the protein CASSLDRVNTEAFF.

This clonotype has at least ten counts. The chain recombines TRBV3-1 with TRBJ1-3, with a weak D call TRBD1 (5 bases). V gave up 4 bases and J gave up 2 bases, with 12 bases separating them. This CDR3 has 15 amino acids. The V gene's germline CDR1 is LGHDT and CDR2 YNNKEL (reference sequence). The CDR3 is CASSPLSGTGNTIYF. CDR3 nucleotide sequence: TGTGCCAGCAGCCCCCTCTCAGGGACTGGAAACACCATATATTTT.

In its sample, this clonotype ranks as medium-sized. Here the CDR3 DNA reads TGTGCCAGCAGACGGGACAGCAACTACGAGCAGTACTTC. Translation: CASRRDSNYEQYF. The chain recombines TRBV5-5 with TRBJ2-7; 7 nucleotides match TRBD1. The CDR3 contains 13 residues. After removal of 5 bases from V and 3 bases from J, the junction contained 5 bases not matched to a gene. Germline V lookup: CDR1 SGHKS, CDR2 YYEKEE (reference sequence).

The V gene is TRBV7-9, the J gene TRBJ1-1, with no clear D. Germline assignment: CDR1 SEHNR and CDR2 FQNEAQ (reference sequence). This CDR3 region has 13 residues. The V gene lost 1 base and the J gene lost 1 base, with 4 bases spanning the gap. CDR3 in amino acids: CASSLEQNTEAFF. The CDR3 DNA sequence: TGTGCCAGCAGCTTAGAACAGAACACTGAAGCTTTCTTT.

This clonotype appeared many times. This chain joins TRBV7-3 and TRBJ2-7; 10 positions match TRBD2. The length of the CDR3 is 15 residues. The V and J ends lost 5 bases and 1 base, in that order; junction bases with no gene match: 5. In germline, CDR1 is SGHTA, CDR2 FQGTGA. DNA for the CDR3: TGTGCCAGCAGCCGCGGGACTAGCGAATCCTACGAGCAGTACTTC. Protein: CASSRGTSESYEQYF.

This chain joins TRBV28 and TRBJ1-1; 7 bases fit TRBD1. The V gene end was trimmed by 4 bases and the J gene end by 4 bases; junction bases not matched to a gene: 12. Germline V gene sequence: CDR1 MDHEN, CDR2 SYDVKM. The CDR3 spans 16 residues. CDR3 bases: TGTGCCAGCAGTTATGGTAGGGGGCTTGAGGGCACTGAAGCTTTCTTT. Translating it yields CASSYGRGLEGTEAFF.